What follows is one T cell receptor (beta chain) and its context. Its antigen remains unknown. Sequencing used immunoSEQ multiplex PCR; TCRdb keeps in-frame clones, though not all of them. This sample carries 100,000 to 150,000 clones, 65% to 90% of them seen once, and the ten largest clones take about 27%. This sample stems from a study of T cell responses to AZD1222 COVID-19 vaccine. Study-wide findings and caveats: The study identified only 6 or 7 AZD1222 recipients as seropositive at baseline.

The material was peripheral blood, obtained 28 days after the second AZD1222 dose. The sequence derives from an adult who received the AZD1222 COVID-19 vaccine.

The CDR3 is CASSIGPGLYPNYNEQFF. In DNA, the CDR3 is TGTGCCAGTAGTATAGGACCAGGGCTCTACCCCAACTACAATGAGCAGTTCTTC. V and J are TRBV19 and TRBJ2-1; D is perhaps TRBD1 (5 bases). Per the germline V gene, CDR1 is LNHDA and CDR2 is SQIVND (reference sequence). The CDR3 consists of 18 residues. Trimming pared 1 base from V and 3 bases from J, leaving 19 bases between. The full variable domain, in which reference TRBV19 and TRBJ2-1 provide the parts outside the CDR3, is DGGITQSPKYLFRKEGQNVTLSCEQNLNHDAMYWYRQDPGQGLRLIYYSQIVNDFQKGDIAEGYSVSREKKESFPLTVTSAQKNPTAFYLCASSIGPGLYPNYNEQFFGPGTRLTVL.